One and the same sample provided the 21 T cell receptor beta chains below, sequenced in a study of shared clonotypes between healthy human individuals. Sequenced by immunoSEQ multiplex PCR; TCRdb stores in-frame clones only, minus some. The data hold over a million clones, with 70% to 80% observed a single time. Sequences were obtained from memory CD4+ T cells from PBMCs. The subset denotes: CD45RA-negative fraction. The receptors shown here come from a man in his late teens or twenties in good health. Some clones in this sample may be carry-over from other donors' samples.

The CDR3 nucleotides are TGTGCCAGCAGACGGGGACCGTCCCCTAACTATGGCTACACCTTC. This sequence encodes CASRRGPSPNYGYTF. The chain has TRBV28 and TRBJ1-2; D may be TRBD1 (5 bases). Trimming shortened V by 6 bases and J by 0 bases, and 14 bases separated the two germline ends. The CDR3 consists of 15 residues. The germline V gene encodes CDR1 MDHEN and CDR2 SYDVKM.

The rearrangement joins TRBV6-1 to TRBJ2-4; the match to TRBD2 covers 7 bases. CDR3 length equals 14 residues. Germline V CDR1 and CDR2: MNHNS, SASEGT. The V and J ends lost 8 bases and 10 bases, in that order; junction bases with no gene match: 14. CDR3 DNA sequence: TGTGCCAGCGGTTTGGAGCGGGACTCGGGGATTCAGTACTTC. Protein: CASGLERDSGIQYF.

This sequence joins TRBV30 and TRBJ1-5; D not resolved. The CDR3 loop spans 14 amino acids. CDR1 is GTSNPN and CDR2 is SVGIG in the germline V gene (reference sequence). V was clipped by 4 bases and J by 0 bases, with 10 bases between them. This CDR3 is CAWTRASSNQPQHF. The CDR3 DNA is TGTGCCTGGACGAGGGCTTCTAGCAATCAGCCCCAGCATTTT.

The chain links TRBV5-1 to TRBJ1-3; D is ambiguous. This CDR3 has 16 amino acids. Germline-derived CDR1 and CDR2 are SGHRS and YFSETQ. V was trimmed by 6 bases and J by 4 bases, leaving 20 bases between them. CDR3 residues: CASKEAPTGSGNTIYF. In DNA form, the CDR3 reads TGCGCCAGCAAGGAAGCCCCGACGGGGTCGGGAAACACCATATATTTT.

J is TRBJ2-1 and V is TRBV10-3; D could derive from TRBD1 or TRBD2 (5 bases each). Trimming shortened V by 3 bases and J by 7 bases, and 13 bases separated the two germline ends. This CDR3 region has 14 residues. The V gene's germline CDR1 is ENHRY and CDR2 SYGVKD. The CDR3: CAISDGTPWNEQFF. The CDR3 nucleotides read TGTGCCATCAGTGACGGGACCCCCTGGAATGAGCAGTTCTTC.

V usage is TRBV7-9 and J usage is TRBJ2-7, with D perhaps given as TRBD1 or TRBD2 (5 bases each). The V end lost 11 bases, the J end lost 6 bases, and 20 bases lay between the germline ends. CDR1 is SEHNR and CDR2 is FQNEAQ in the germline V gene (reference sequence). CDR3 length: 13 residues. CDR3 sequence reads: CAGTRDAAREQYF. CDR3 bases: TGTGCCGGCACCCGGGACGCAGCTCGCGAGCAGTACTTC.

The rearrangement links TRBV5-1 to TRBJ1-2; D is unclear. The V and J ends lost 2 bases and 0 bases respectively, with 8 bases between them. This CDR3 region has 14 residues. Per germline, CDR1 SGHRS and CDR2 YFSETQ. CDR3 sequence (DNA): TGCGCCAGCAGCTTAAGCGCCTCTAACTATGGCTACACCTTC. Translating gives CASSLSASNYGYTF.

The V call is TRBV7-2, the J call TRBJ2-5; D not certain. Germline loops: CDR1 SGHTA, CDR2 FQGNSA. Trimming cost V 4 bases and J 2 bases, with 8 bases left between them. The CDR3 has 13 amino acids. The CDR3 reads CASSYGQQETQYF. The DNA for the CDR3 is TGTGCCAGCAGCTACGGGCAGCAAGAGACCCAGTACTTC.

This clone was recorded a few times. The chain has TRBV2 and TRBJ1-1, with TRBD1 matching over 7 bases. V shed 2 bases, J shed 5 bases, and the junction held 8 bases outside the gene matches. This CDR3 spans 15 amino acids. The V gene's germline CDR1 is SNHLY and CDR2 FYNNEI. The CDR3: CASSELGGLGTEAFF. The CDR3 nucleotides read TGTGCCAGCAGTGAATTAGGGGGCCTGGGGACTGAAGCTTTCTTT. Full variable domain (missing parts from reference TRBV2 and TRBJ1-1): EPEVTQTPSHQVTQMGQEVILRCVPISNHLYFYWYRQILGQKVEFLVSFYNNEISEKSEIFDDQFSVERPDGSNFTLKIRSTKLEDSAMYFCASSELGGLGTEAFFGQGTRLTVV.

Of note for this clone: A read error is the likely source, as a far larger clone sits one nucleotide away. The V and J genes are TRBV5-1 and TRBJ2-7, with D perhaps matching TRBD2 (5 bases). CDR3 size: 15 residues. Germline CDR1 and CDR2: SGHRS and YFSETQ. The CDR3 reads CANSLGVGFSYEQYF. The CDR3 DNA reads as TGCGCCAACAGCTTGGGAGTAGGTTTCTCCTACGAGCAGTACTTC.

This clone occurred once. This chain links TRBV14 with TRBJ2-1; 10 bases match TRBD2. The CDR3 is 16 amino acids. Looked up from germline, CDR1 is SGHDN and CDR2 is FVKESK. The ends lost 4 bases at V and 6 bases at J; junction bases unmatched: 9. CDR3 coding DNA: TGTGCCAGCAGCCCACTGAGCGGGAGGGCCATCAATGAGCAGTTCTTC. Translating gives CASSPLSGRAINEQFF.

This clone came up many times. J is TRBJ2-7 and V is TRBV28; perhaps TRBD1 as D (5 bases). Trimming removed 3 bases at V and 2 bases at J, with 11 bases between. The CDR3 has 14 residues. CDR1 is MDHEN, CDR2 SYDVKM, per germline. This CDR3 is CASSFFAGTYEQYF. The CDR3 DNA follows: TGTGCCAGCAGTTTTTTCGCAGGGACCTACGAGCAGTACTTC.

V usage is TRBV27 and J usage is TRBJ2-7; D is perhaps TRBD2 (5 bases). Trimming pared 3 bases from V and 5 bases from J, leaving 14 bases between. Germline V gene data show CDR1 as MNHEY and CDR2 as SMNVEV (reference sequence). CDR3 size: 14 residues. CDR3 loop: CASSFAVAGDEQYF. Here the CDR3 DNA reads TGTGCCAGCAGTTTTGCTGTGGCCGGGGACGAGCAGTACTTC.

The genes are TRBV2 and TRBJ2-3; no reliable D call. Germline V gene data show CDR1 as SNHLY and CDR2 as FYNNEI. The V end was cut by 0 bases, the J end by 3 bases, with 4 bases between. There are 13 residues in the CDR3. The CDR3 is CASSEASTDTQYF. CDR3 DNA sequence: TGTGCCAGCAGTGAAGCGTCTACAGATACGCAGTATTTT.

The chain couples TRBV6-1 to TRBJ2-5, with D unclear. V gave up 7 bases and J gave up 1 base, with 10 bases separating them. This CDR3 is 13 amino acids long. From germline, CDR1 is MNHNS and CDR2 SASEGT. CDR3 protein: CASTKTLQETQYF. The CDR3 coding sequence is TGTGCCAGCACCAAGACACTCCAAGAGACCCAGTACTTC.

This chain connects TRBV6-1 to TRBJ2-7, with D maybe TRBD1 (5 bases). Germline V gene sequence: CDR1 MNHNS, CDR2 SASEGT. V shed 6 bases and J shed 7 bases, with 13 bases lying between them. This CDR3 spans 12 amino acids. The CDR3 region is CASRTDSDEQYF. Written as DNA, the CDR3 is TGTGCCAGCAGAACTGACAGCGATGAGCAGTACTTC.

In this sample, this clone turned up a few times. The rearrangement joins TRBV7-6 to TRBJ1-4; 10 bases are shared with TRBD1. The germline V gene encodes CDR1 SGHVS and CDR2 FNYEAQ. This CDR3 region has 15 residues. Germline trimming cut 3 bases from V and 4 bases from J; bases unmatched to any gene: 2. In nucleotides, the CDR3 is TGTGCCAGCAGCTTCCGGACAGGGGGTAATGAAAAACTGTTTTTT. This gives the protein CASSFRTGGNEKLFF.

The genes are TRBV30 and TRBJ2-5, with D possibly matching TRBD1 (6 bases). The J call could be wrong; TRBJ2-7 is a better fit for the DNA end. The V gene's germline CDR1 is GTSNPN and CDR2 SVGIG (reference sequence). This CDR3 has 18 amino acids. CDR3 coding DNA: TGTGCCTGGAGAGGGTGGGGCAGGGGAATCCCGGGCTCCTACGAGCAGTACTTC. Translated, it gives CAWRGWGRGIPGSYEQYF.

The CDR3 sequence: CATHPTGGYGYTF. DNA of the CDR3: TGTGCCACTCATCCGACAGGCGGTTATGGCTACACCTTC. The J gene is TRBJ1-2, the V gene TRBV2; perhaps TRBD1 as D (6 bases). Germline V lookup: CDR1 SNHLY, CDR2 FYNNEI. CDR3 length equals 13 residues. V was clipped by 10 bases and J by 5 bases, with 17 bases between them.

The chain is built from TRBV10-3 and TRBJ1-2; 10 positions agree with TRBD1. The CDR3 sequence is 15 residues long. Trimming cost V 6 bases and J 4 bases; bases outside gene matches: 8. Germline assignment: CDR1 ENHRY and CDR2 SYGVKD. The CDR3 reads CAIRGTGEIVYGYTF. The CDR3 DNA follows: TGTGCCATCAGGGGGACAGGGGAGATAGTCTATGGCTACACCTTC.

The chain has TRBV7-3 and TRBJ2-7; no definite D call. Germline V gene lookup returns CDR1 SGHTA and CDR2 FQGTGA. CDR3 length: 13 amino acids. The germline V and J ends were trimmed by 5 bases and 6 bases, with 14 bases remaining between them. Here the CDR3 reads CASSPTTLGEQYF. The CDR3 DNA reads TGTGCCAGCAGCCCCACCACATTGGGCGAGCAGTACTTC.